The clone carrying this TCR beta chain has a handful of counts. Its target is unknown. The CDR3 is 15 amino acids. V lost 1 base and J 4 bases, leaving 11 bases between the germline ends. In germline, CDR1 is LNHNV, CDR2 YYDKDF (reference sequence). The data derive from a study of shared clonotypes between healthy human individuals. Findings and limits, study-wide: Sampling was confined to blood; repertoires within tissues likely differ.

Clones were read by immunoSEQ multiplex PCR, and TCRdb kept only the in-frame ones, dropping some. The sample includes about 96,000 clones, around 47% of them seen just once. This TCR was sampled from a woman in her thirties or forties in good health. Some clones in this sample may be carry-over from other donors' samples. Input material: PBMCs. This chain joins TRBV15 and TRBJ1-5; possible D gene TRBD1, 5 bases. CDR3 loop: CATSRGQFINQPQHF. The CDR3 coding sequence is TGTGCCACCAGCAGAGGACAGTTCATTAATCAGCCCCAGCATTTT.